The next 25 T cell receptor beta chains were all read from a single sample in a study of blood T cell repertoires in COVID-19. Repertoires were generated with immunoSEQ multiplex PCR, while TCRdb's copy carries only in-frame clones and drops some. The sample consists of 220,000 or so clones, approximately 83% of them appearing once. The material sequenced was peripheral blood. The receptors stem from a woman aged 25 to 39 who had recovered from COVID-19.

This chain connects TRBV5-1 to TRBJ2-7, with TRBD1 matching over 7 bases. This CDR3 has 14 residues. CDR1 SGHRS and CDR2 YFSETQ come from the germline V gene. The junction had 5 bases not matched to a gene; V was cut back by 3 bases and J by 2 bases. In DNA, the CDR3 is TGCGCCAGCAGCTCCGGACAGGTTCCCTACGAGCAGTACTTC. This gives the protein CASSSGQVPYEQYF.

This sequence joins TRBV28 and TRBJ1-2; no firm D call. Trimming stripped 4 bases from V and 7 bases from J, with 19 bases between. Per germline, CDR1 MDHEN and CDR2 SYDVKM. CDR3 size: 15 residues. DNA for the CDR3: TGTGCCAGCAGTTCCCCCCTCGGAGGGCTTGGTGGCTACACCTTC. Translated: CASSSPLGGLGGYTF.

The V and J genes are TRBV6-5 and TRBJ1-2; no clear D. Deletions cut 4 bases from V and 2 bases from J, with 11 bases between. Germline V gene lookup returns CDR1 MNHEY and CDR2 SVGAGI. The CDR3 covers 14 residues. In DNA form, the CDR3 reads TGTGCCAGCAGTTTCTCCGGTGTCAACTATGGCTACACCTTC. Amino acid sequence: CASSFSGVNYGYTF.

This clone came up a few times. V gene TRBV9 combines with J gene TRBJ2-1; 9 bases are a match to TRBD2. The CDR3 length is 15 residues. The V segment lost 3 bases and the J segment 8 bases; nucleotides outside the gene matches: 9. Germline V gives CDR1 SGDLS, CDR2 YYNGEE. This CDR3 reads CASSGSLAGSYEQFF. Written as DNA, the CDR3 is TGTGCCAGCAGCGGTTCCCTAGCGGGGTCATATGAGCAGTTCTTC.

CDR3 amino acids: CASSYSKGQLYEQYF. As DNA, the CDR3 is TGTGCCAGCAGTTACTCGAAGGGACAGTTATACGAGCAGTACTTC. The chain has TRBV6-5 and TRBJ2-7; 7 bases agree with TRBD1. The CDR3 runs 15 residues. The germline CDR1 and CDR2 sequences are MNHEY and SVGAGI. With V trimmed by 0 bases and J by 4 bases, 6 bases remained unmatched.

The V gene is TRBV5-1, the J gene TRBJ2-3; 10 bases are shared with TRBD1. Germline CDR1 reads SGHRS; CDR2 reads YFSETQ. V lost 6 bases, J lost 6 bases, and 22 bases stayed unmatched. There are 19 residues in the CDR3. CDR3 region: CASKRGTGASRPNKDTQYF. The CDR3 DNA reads TGCGCCAGCAAACGAGGGACAGGGGCTAGCCGGCCCAATAAGGATACGCAGTATTTT.

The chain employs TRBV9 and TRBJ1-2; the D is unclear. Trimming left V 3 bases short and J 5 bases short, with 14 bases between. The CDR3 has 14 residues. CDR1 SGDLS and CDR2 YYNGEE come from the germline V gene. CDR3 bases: TGTGCCAGCAGCGGCCCCCGGGTGGCATATGGCTACACCTTC. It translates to CASSGPRVAYGYTF.

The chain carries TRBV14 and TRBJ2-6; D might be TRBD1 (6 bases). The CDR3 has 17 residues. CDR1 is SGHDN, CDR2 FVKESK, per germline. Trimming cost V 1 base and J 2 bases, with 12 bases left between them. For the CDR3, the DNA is TGTGCCAGCAGCCAAGTATTTCAGGGGCCTGGGGCCAACGTCCTGACTTTC. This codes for CASSQVFQGPGANVLTF.

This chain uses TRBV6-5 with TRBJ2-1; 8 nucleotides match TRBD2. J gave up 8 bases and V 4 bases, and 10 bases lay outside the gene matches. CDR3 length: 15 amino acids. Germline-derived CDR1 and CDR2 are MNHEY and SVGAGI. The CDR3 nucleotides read TGTGCCAGCAGTTTAGCGGGGAGGGAGAAGGATGAGCAGTTCTTC. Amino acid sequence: CASSLAGREKDEQFF.

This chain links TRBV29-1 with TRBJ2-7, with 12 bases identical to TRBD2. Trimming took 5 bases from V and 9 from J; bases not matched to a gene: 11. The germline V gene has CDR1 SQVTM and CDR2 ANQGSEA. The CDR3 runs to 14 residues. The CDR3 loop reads CSVWATSGSFVQYF. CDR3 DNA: TGCAGCGTTTGGGCGACTAGCGGGAGTTTTGTGCAGTACTTC.

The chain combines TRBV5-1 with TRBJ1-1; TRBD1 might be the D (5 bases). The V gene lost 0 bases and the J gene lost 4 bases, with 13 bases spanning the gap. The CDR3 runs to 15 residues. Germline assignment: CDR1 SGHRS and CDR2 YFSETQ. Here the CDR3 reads CASSLGSGGGTEAFF. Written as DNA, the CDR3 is TGCGCCAGCAGCTTGGGGTCGGGCGGGGGCACTGAAGCTTTCTTT.

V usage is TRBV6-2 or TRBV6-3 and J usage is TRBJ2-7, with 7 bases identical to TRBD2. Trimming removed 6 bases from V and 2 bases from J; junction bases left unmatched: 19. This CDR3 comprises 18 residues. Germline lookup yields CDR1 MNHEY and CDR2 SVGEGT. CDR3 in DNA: TGTGCCAGCAGCCTCCGGGGAAATTTAGCGGGCGGCGCCTACGAGCAGTACTTC. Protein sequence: CASSLRGNLAGGAYEQYF.

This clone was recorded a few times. CDR3 region: CASSLLPAYEQYF. The CDR3 DNA reads as TGTGCCAGCAGCTTACTCCCGGCCTACGAGCAGTACTTC. The J gene is TRBJ2-7, the V gene TRBV7-9, with D uncertain. V dropped 2 bases and J dropped 2 bases, with 7 bases sitting between them. CDR1 is SEHNR, CDR2 FQNEAQ, per germline (reference sequence). CDR3 length: 13 amino acids.

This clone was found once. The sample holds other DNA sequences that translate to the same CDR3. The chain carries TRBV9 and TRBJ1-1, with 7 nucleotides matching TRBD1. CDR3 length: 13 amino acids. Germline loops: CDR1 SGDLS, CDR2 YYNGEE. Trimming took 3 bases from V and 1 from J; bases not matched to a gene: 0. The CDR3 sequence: CASSGQGNTEAFF. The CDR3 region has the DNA TGTGCCAGCAGCGGACAGGGGAACACTGAAGCTTTCTTT.

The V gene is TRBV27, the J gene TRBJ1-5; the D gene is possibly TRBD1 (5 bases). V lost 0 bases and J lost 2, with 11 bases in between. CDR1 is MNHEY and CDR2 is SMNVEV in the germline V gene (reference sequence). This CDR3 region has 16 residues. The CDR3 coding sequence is TGTGCCAGCAGTTTATCGTCAGGGTTCGGCAATCAGCCCCAGCATTTT. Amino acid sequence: CASSLSSGFGNQPQHF.

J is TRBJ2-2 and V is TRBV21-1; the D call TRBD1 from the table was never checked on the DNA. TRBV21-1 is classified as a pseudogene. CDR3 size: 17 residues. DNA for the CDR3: TGTGCCAGCAGCAAAGAACTTCGGCAGGGTAACACCGGGGAGCTGTTTTTT. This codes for CASSKELRQGNTGELFF.

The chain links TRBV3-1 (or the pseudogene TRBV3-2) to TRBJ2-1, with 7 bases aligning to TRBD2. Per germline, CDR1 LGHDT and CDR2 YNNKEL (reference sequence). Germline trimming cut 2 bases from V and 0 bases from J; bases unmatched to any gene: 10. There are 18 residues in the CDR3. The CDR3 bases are TGTGCCAGCAGCCAACGCCGGGACTACTTAAGCTCCTACAATGAGCAGTTCTTC. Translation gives CASSQRRDYLSSYNEQFF.

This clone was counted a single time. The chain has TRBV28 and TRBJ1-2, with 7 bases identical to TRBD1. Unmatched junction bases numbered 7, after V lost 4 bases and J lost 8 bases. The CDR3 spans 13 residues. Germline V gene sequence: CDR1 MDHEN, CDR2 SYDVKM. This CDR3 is CASSSRGTGGYTF. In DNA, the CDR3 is TGTGCCAGCAGTTCCAGGGGGACGGGGGGCTACACCTTC.

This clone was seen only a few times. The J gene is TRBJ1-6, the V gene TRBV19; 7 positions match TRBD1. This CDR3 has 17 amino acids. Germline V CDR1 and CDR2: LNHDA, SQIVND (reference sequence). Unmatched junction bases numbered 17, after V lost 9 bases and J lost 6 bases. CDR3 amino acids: CARIAPLDRIINSPLHF. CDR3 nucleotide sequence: TGTGCCAGGATAGCACCATTGGACAGGATAATTAATTCACCCCTCCACTTT.

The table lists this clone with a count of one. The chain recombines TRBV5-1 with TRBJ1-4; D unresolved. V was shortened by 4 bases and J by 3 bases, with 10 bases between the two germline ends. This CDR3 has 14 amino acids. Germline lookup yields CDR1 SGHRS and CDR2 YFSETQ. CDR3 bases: TGCGCCAGCAGCGCCGGAGGGTCTAATGAAAAACTGTTTTTT. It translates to CASSAGGSNEKLFF.

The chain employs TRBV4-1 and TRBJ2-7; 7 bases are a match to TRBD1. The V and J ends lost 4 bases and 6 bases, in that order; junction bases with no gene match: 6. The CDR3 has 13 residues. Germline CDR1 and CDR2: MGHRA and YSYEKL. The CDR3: CASSLDRDGEQYF. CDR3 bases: TGCGCCAGCAGCCTTGACAGGGACGGCGAGCAGTACTTC.

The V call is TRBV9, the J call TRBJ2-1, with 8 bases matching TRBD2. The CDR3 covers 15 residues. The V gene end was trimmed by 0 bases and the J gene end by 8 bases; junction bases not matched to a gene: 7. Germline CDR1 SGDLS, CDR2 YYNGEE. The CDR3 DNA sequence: TGTGCCAGCAGCGTAGCGGCGGGAGGCATCGATGAGCAGTTCTTC. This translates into CASSVAAGGIDEQFF.

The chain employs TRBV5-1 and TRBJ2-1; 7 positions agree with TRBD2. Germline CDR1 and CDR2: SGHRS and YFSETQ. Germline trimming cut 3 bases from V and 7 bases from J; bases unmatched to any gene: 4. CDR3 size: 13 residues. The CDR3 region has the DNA TGCGCCAGCAGCTCGGGGGGAGTAAATGAGCAGTTCTTC. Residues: CASSSGGVNEQFF.

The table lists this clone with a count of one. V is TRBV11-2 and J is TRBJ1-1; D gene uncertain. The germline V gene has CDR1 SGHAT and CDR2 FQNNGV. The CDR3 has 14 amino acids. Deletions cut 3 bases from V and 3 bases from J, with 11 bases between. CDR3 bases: TGTGCCAGCAGCTTGGTGGACTCGGACACTGAAGCTTTCTTT. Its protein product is CASSLVDSDTEAFF. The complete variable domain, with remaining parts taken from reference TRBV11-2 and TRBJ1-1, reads EAGVAQSPRYKIIEKRQSVAFWCNPISGHATLYWYQQILGQGPKLLIQFQNNGVVDDSQLPKDRFSAERLKGVDSTLKIQPAKLEDSAVYLCASSLVDSDTEAFFGQGTRLTVV.

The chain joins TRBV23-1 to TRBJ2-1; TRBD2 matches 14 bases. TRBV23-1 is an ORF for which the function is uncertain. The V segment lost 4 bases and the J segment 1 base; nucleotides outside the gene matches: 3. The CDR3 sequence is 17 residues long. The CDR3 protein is CASSPGTSGRSYNEQFF. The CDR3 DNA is TGCGCCAGCAGTCCGGGGACTAGCGGGAGATCCTACAATGAGCAGTTCTTC.